This is a list of T cell receptor beta chains from one sample in a study of T cell repertoires in cytomegalovirus infection. MiXCR, run by TCRdb on the reads, gives a single entry per CDR3 protein. The sample records nearly 700,000 distinct CDR3 sequences, approximately 33% being singletons. Antigens of these TCRs are unknown. This specimen was cultured PBMCs, taken from culture after CMV antigen stimulation. These TCRs come from a human donor in good health (CMV status not recorded). Some clones in this sample may be carry-over from other donors' samples. The CDR3 runs from the conserved cysteine through the conserved F or W. The order of the fields is J gene, clone size, D gene, CDR3 length, V gene, CDR3 protein, CDR3 DNA. The D gene is left open where the match is weak. Size tells how often a clone was seen (once, few, many) or the class of an expanded clone, and some rows leave it out.

j_call: TRBJ2-7
clone_size: few
d_call: -
cdr3_length: 11
v_call: TRBV30
cdr3_aa: CAWSGGYEQYF
cdr3_nt: TGTGCCTGGAGTGGAGGCTACGAGCAGTACTTC

j_call: TRBJ2-5
clone_size: few
d_call: -
cdr3_length: 13
v_call: TRBV4-1
cdr3_aa: CASRPGSGETQYF
cdr3_nt: TGCGCCAGCAGACCGGGGTCGGGGGAGACCCAGTACTTC

j_call: TRBJ1-5
clone_size: few
d_call: -
cdr3_length: 16
v_call: TRBV12-3/TRBV12-4
cdr3_aa: CASSSYPGPLYQPQHF
cdr3_nt: TGTGCCAGCAGTTCATACCCGGGACCCCTTTATCAGCCCCAGCATTTT

j_call: TRBJ2-3
clone_size: -
d_call: TRBD2
cdr3_length: 15
v_call: TRBV29-1
cdr3_aa: CSVEQGLAEQGTQYF
cdr3_nt: TGCAGCGTTGAACAGGGACTAGCGGAGCAGGGTACGCAGTATTTT

j_call: TRBJ2-1
clone_size: few
d_call: -
cdr3_length: 14
v_call: TRBV15
cdr3_aa: CATSRYTTYNEQFF
cdr3_nt: TGTGCCACCAGCAGATACACAACCTACAATGAGCAGTTCTTC

j_call: TRBJ2-2
clone_size: -
d_call: -
cdr3_length: 15
v_call: TRBV27
cdr3_aa: CASRWGTGGSGELFF
cdr3_nt: TGTGCCAGCAGATGGGGGACGGGCGGGTCCGGGGAGCTGTTTTTT

j_call: TRBJ2-4
clone_size: few
d_call: TRBD1
cdr3_length: 16
v_call: TRBV4-1
cdr3_aa: CASSQPNRGRVNIQYF
cdr3_nt: TGCGCCAGCAGCCAACCCAACAGGGGACGGGTAAACATTCAGTACTTC

j_call: TRBJ2-7
clone_size: -
d_call: -
cdr3_length: 12
v_call: TRBV12-5
cdr3_aa: CASGLASYEQYF
cdr3_nt: TGTGCTAGTGGTTTGGCCAGCTACGAGCAGTACTTC

j_call: TRBJ1-5
clone_size: few
d_call: -
cdr3_length: 18
v_call: TRBV10-3
cdr3_aa: CAGEVRGPAMVGNQPQHF
cdr3_nt: TGTGCCGGCGAGGTTAGGGGCCCCGCTATGGTTGGCAATCAGCCCCAGCATTTT

j_call: TRBJ2-1
clone_size: -
d_call: TRBD2
cdr3_length: 13
v_call: TRBV20-1
cdr3_aa: CSALAGEHNEQFF
cdr3_nt: TGCAGTGCCCTAGCGGGAGAGCACAATGAGCAGTTCTTC

j_call: TRBJ1-5
clone_size: -
d_call: TRBD1
cdr3_length: 16
v_call: TRBV6-6
cdr3_aa: CASSYSRQGGNQPQHF
cdr3_nt: TGTGCCAGCAGTTACTCGAGACAGGGTGGCAATCAGCCCCAGCATTTT

j_call: TRBJ2-1
clone_size: -
d_call: -
cdr3_length: 13
v_call: TRBV25-1
cdr3_aa: CASERSTYNEQFF
cdr3_nt: TGTGCCAGCGAGCGGAGCACCTACAATGAGCAGTTCTTC

j_call: TRBJ1-2
clone_size: -
d_call: -
cdr3_length: 12
v_call: TRBV12-3/TRBV12-4
cdr3_aa: CASSPEGQGYTF
cdr3_nt: TGTGCCAGCAGTCCTGAGGGCCAGGGCTACACCTTC

j_call: TRBJ1-1
clone_size: few
d_call: TRBD1
cdr3_length: 14
v_call: TRBV2
cdr3_aa: CASRGGQPNYEAFF
cdr3_nt: TGTGCCAGCAGAGGGGGACAGCCAAACTATGAAGCTTTCTTT

j_call: TRBJ1-2
clone_size: few
d_call: -
cdr3_length: 16
v_call: TRBV5-4
cdr3_aa: CASSSRARTANYGYTF
cdr3_nt: TGTGCCAGCAGCTCCAGGGCCAGGACGGCGAACTATGGCTACACCTTC

j_call: TRBJ1-1
clone_size: -
d_call: -
cdr3_length: 14
v_call: TRBV6-1
cdr3_aa: CATRPGVLNTEAFF
cdr3_nt: TGTGCCACTCGCCCCGGGGTCTTGAACACTGAAGCTTTCTTT

j_call: TRBJ2-5
clone_size: -
d_call: -
cdr3_length: 13
v_call: TRBV20-1
cdr3_aa: CSARFWEQETQYF
cdr3_nt: TGCAGTGCTAGATTCTGGGAACAAGAGACCCAGTACTTC

j_call: TRBJ2-2
clone_size: few
d_call: -
cdr3_length: 12
v_call: TRBV14
cdr3_aa: CASSQVLGELFF
cdr3_nt: TGTGCCAGCAGCCAAGTTCTCGGGGAGCTGTTTTTT

j_call: TRBJ1-2
clone_size: few
d_call: -
cdr3_length: 15
v_call: TRBV11-2
cdr3_aa: CASSPAQGLSYGYTF
cdr3_nt: TGTGCCAGCAGCCCTGCGCAGGGATTAAGTTATGGCTACACCTTC

j_call: TRBJ2-1
clone_size: few
d_call: -
cdr3_length: 13
v_call: TRBV29-1
cdr3_aa: CSVRPYQAGEQFF
cdr3_nt: TGCAGCGTTCGCCCTTACCAGGCGGGTGAGCAGTTCTTC

j_call: TRBJ2-1
clone_size: -
d_call: -
cdr3_length: 14
v_call: TRBV27
cdr3_aa: CASRTILAYNEQFF
cdr3_nt: TGTGCCAGCAGAACAATTTTGGCCTACAATGAGCAGTTCTTC

j_call: TRBJ1-4
clone_size: -
d_call: -
cdr3_length: 15
v_call: TRBV10-3
cdr3_aa: CAISESRQSNEKLFF
cdr3_nt: TGTGCCATCAGTGAGTCGAGGCAGTCTAATGAAAAACTGTTTTTT

j_call: TRBJ1-4
clone_size: -
d_call: -
cdr3_length: 14
v_call: TRBV19
cdr3_aa: CASNIRGTNEKLFF
cdr3_nt: TGTGCCAGTAATATCCGAGGGACAAATGAAAAACTGTTTTTT

j_call: TRBJ2-5
clone_size: -
d_call: -
cdr3_length: 14
v_call: TRBV27
cdr3_aa: CASSRPGPLETQYF
cdr3_nt: TGTGCCAGCAGTCGACCAGGTCCCCTAGAGACCCAGTACTTC

j_call: TRBJ2-3
clone_size: many
d_call: -
cdr3_length: 17
v_call: TRBV7-8
cdr3_aa: CASSPEWGGARTDTQYF
cdr3_nt: TGTGCCAGCAGCCCAGAGTGGGGCGGGGCCCGCACAGATACGCAGTATTTT

j_call: TRBJ2-1
clone_size: few
d_call: -
cdr3_length: 17
v_call: TRBV7-2
cdr3_aa: CASSPLGVAVSYNEQFF
cdr3_nt: TGTGCCAGCAGCCCCCTAGGGGTAGCGGTTTCCTACAATGAGCAGTTCTTC

j_call: TRBJ1-5
clone_size: many
d_call: -
cdr3_length: 14
v_call: TRBV7-9
cdr3_aa: CASSPVGSNQPQHF
cdr3_nt: TGTGCCAGCAGCCCAGTGGGGAGCAATCAGCCCCAGCATTTT

j_call: TRBJ2-7
clone_size: -
d_call: -
cdr3_length: 13
v_call: TRBV9
cdr3_aa: CASSADSPYEQYF
cdr3_nt: TGTGCCAGCAGCGCCGACAGCCCTTACGAGCAGTACTTC

j_call: TRBJ2-3
clone_size: -
d_call: TRBD1
cdr3_length: 17
v_call: TRBV10-3
cdr3_aa: CAISVRAGTGSTDTQYF
cdr3_nt: TGTGCCATCAGTGTCCGAGCCGGGACAGGGAGCACAGATACGCAGTATTTT

j_call: TRBJ1-4
clone_size: -
d_call: TRBD1
cdr3_length: 15
v_call: TRBV7-9
cdr3_aa: CASRPITGGGEKLFF
cdr3_nt: TGTGCCAGCAGACCTATTACAGGGGGCGGTGAAAAACTGTTTTTT

j_call: TRBJ1-2
clone_size: -
d_call: -
cdr3_length: 16
v_call: TRBV20-1
cdr3_aa: CSARDPSVSANYGYTF
cdr3_nt: TGCAGTGCTAGAGATCCTTCAGTCTCCGCTAACTATGGCTACACCTTC

j_call: TRBJ1-2
clone_size: -
d_call: -
cdr3_length: 14
v_call: TRBV19
cdr3_aa: CASRTGTTAYGYTF
cdr3_nt: TGTGCCAGTAGGACCGGGACAACTGCCTATGGCTACACCTTC

j_call: TRBJ2-7
clone_size: once
d_call: TRBD1
cdr3_length: 15
v_call: TRBV18
cdr3_aa: CASSPGTDRSYEQYF
cdr3_nt: TGTGCCAGCTCACCGGGGACAGACCGATCCTACGAGCAGTACTTC

j_call: TRBJ2-7
clone_size: -
d_call: -
cdr3_length: 11
v_call: TRBV20-1
cdr3_aa: CSASRIYEQYF
cdr3_nt: TGCAGTGCTAGCAGGATATACGAGCAGTACTTC

j_call: TRBJ2-1
clone_size: few
d_call: -
cdr3_length: 16
v_call: TRBV11-2
cdr3_aa: CASSSPVAQEFDEQFF
cdr3_nt: TGTGCCAGCAGCTCGCCCGTAGCTCAGGAGTTCGATGAGCAGTTCTTC

j_call: TRBJ1-1
clone_size: -
d_call: -
cdr3_length: 16
v_call: TRBV20-1
cdr3_aa: CSARDRVYQKNTEAFF
cdr3_nt: TGCAGTGCTAGAGACCGGGTATATCAGAAGAACACTGAAGCTTTCTTT

j_call: TRBJ2-7
clone_size: -
d_call: -
cdr3_length: 14
v_call: TRBV4-3
cdr3_aa: CASSQQVNSYEQYF
cdr3_nt: TGCGCCAGCAGCCAACAAGTAAACTCCTACGAGCAGTACTTC

j_call: TRBJ2-4
clone_size: few
d_call: -
cdr3_length: 13
v_call: TRBV6-2/TRBV6-3
cdr3_aa: CASSPSPHRFQYF
cdr3_nt: TGTGCCAGCAGTCCCTCGCCTCACCGTTTTCAGTACTTC

j_call: TRBJ2-2
clone_size: -
d_call: TRBD1
cdr3_length: 12
v_call: TRBV4-3
cdr3_aa: CASRQGTGELFF
cdr3_nt: TGCGCCAGCAGACAGGGGACCGGGGAGCTGTTTTTT

j_call: TRBJ2-7
clone_size: few
d_call: -
cdr3_length: 16
v_call: TRBV7-9
cdr3_aa: CASSFQGLGAFNEQYF
cdr3_nt: TGTGCCAGCAGCTTTCAGGGTTTGGGGGCATTCAACGAGCAGTACTTC

j_call: TRBJ1-2
clone_size: few
d_call: -
cdr3_length: 12
v_call: TRBV2
cdr3_aa: CASTREGGGYTF
cdr3_nt: TGTGCCAGCACCAGGGAGGGAGGAGGCTACACCTTC

j_call: TRBJ1-6
clone_size: -
d_call: -
cdr3_length: 14
v_call: TRBV20-1
cdr3_aa: CSASQGQKVSPLHF
cdr3_nt: TGCAGTGCTAGTCAGGGACAAAAGGTTTCACCCCTCCACTTT

j_call: TRBJ2-1
clone_size: -
d_call: TRBD2
cdr3_length: 15
v_call: TRBV7-9
cdr3_aa: CASTHLAVDYNEQFF
cdr3_nt: TGTGCCAGCACACACCTAGCGGTCGATTACAATGAGCAGTTCTTC

j_call: TRBJ1-5
clone_size: -
d_call: TRBD1
cdr3_length: 15
v_call: TRBV5-1
cdr3_aa: CASRSGTGGDQPQHF
cdr3_nt: TGCGCCAGCAGATCCGGGACAGGGGGGGATCAGCCCCAGCATTTT

j_call: TRBJ2-7
clone_size: -
d_call: -
cdr3_length: 16
v_call: TRBV7-2
cdr3_aa: CASSWTWTLHNYEQYF
cdr3_nt: TGTGCCAGCAGCTGGACCTGGACATTGCACAACTACGAGCAGTACTTC

j_call: TRBJ2-7
clone_size: -
d_call: -
cdr3_length: 15
v_call: TRBV18
cdr3_aa: CASSPRQDRGYEQYF
cdr3_nt: TGTGCCAGCTCACCACGTCAGGATCGTGGCTACGAGCAGTACTTC